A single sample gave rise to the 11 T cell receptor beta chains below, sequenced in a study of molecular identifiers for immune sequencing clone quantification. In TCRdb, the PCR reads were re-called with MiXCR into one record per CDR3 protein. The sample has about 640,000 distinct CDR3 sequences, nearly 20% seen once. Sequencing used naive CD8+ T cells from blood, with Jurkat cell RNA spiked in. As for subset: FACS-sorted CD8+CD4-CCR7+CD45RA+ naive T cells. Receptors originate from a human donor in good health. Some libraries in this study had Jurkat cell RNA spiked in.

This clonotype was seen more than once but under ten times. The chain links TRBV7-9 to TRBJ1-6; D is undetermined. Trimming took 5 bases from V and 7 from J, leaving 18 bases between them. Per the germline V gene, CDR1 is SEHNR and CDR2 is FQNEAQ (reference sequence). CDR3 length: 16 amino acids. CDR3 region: CASSQTSEDLNSPLHF. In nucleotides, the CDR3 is TGTGCCAGCAGCCAGACCTCGGAGGACTTGAATTCACCCCTCCACTTT.

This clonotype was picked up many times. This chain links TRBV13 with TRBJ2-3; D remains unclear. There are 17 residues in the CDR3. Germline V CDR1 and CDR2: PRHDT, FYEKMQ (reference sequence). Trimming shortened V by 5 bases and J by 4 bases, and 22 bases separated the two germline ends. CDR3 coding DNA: TGTGCCAGCAGCCCAACAACCGGGTCCCTAACAGCAGATACGCAGTATTTT. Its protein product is CASSPTTGSLTADTQYF.

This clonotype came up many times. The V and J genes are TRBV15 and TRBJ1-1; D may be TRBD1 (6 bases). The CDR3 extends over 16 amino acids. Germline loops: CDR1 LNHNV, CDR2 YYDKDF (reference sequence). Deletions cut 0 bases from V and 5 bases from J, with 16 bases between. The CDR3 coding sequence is TGTGCCACCAGCAGAGATTACCAAGGGGGTGATACTGAAGCTTTCTTT. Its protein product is CATSRDYQGGDTEAFF.

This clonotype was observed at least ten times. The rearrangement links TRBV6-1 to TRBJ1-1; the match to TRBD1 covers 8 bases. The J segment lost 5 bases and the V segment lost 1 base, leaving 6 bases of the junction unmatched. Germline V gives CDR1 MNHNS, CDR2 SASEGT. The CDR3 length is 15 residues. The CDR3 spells CASSEDGTGRTEAFF. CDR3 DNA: TGTGCCAGCAGTGAAGATGGGACAGGAAGAACTGAAGCTTTCTTT.

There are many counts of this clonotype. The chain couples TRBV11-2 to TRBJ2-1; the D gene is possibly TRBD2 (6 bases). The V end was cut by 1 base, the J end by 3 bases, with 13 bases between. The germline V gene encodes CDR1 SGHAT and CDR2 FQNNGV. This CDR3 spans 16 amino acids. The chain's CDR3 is CASSLGLGELYNEQFF. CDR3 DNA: TGTGCCAGCAGCTTAGGACTAGGGGAGCTCTACAATGAGCAGTTCTTC.

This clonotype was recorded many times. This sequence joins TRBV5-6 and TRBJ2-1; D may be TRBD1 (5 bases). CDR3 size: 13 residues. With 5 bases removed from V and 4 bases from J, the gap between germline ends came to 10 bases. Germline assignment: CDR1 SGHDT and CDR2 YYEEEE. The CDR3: CASSPTAYNEQFF. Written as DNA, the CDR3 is TGTGCCAGCAGTCCGACAGCGTACAATGAGCAGTTCTTC. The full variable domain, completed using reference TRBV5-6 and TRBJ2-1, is DAGVTQSPTHLIKTRGQQVTLRCSPKSGHDTVSWYQQALGQGPQFIFQYYEEEERQRGNFPDRFSGHQFPNYSSELNVNALLLGDSALYLCASSPTAYNEQFFGPGTRLTVL.

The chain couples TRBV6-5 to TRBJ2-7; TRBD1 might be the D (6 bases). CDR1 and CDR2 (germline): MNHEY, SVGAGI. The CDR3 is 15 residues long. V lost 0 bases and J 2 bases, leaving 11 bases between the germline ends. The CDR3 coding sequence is TGTGCCAGCAGTTACTCTATGAGACAGGCCTACGAGCAGTACTTC. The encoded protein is CASSYSMRQAYEQYF.

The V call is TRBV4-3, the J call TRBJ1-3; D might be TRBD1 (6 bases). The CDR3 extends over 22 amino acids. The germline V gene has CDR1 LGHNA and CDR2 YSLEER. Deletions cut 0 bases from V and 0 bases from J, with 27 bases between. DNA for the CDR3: TGCGCCAGCAGCCAAGAGGACCCATCGAACATAGTCAGGGGAAGCTCTGGAAACACCATATATTTT. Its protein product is CASSQEDPSNIVRGSSGNTIYF.

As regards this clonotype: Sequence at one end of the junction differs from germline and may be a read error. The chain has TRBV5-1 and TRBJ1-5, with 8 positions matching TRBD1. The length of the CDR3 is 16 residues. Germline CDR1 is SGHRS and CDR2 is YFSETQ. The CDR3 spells CASSLGGTGLNQSQHF. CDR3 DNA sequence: TGCGCCAGCAGCTTGGGCGGGACAGGACTAAATCAGTCCCAGCATTTT. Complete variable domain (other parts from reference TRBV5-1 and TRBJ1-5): KAGVTQTPRYLIKTRGQQVTLSCSPISGHRSVSWYQQTPGQGLQFLFEYFSETQRNKGNFPGRFSGRQFSNSRSEMNVSTLELGDSALYLCASSLGGTGLNQSQHFGDGTRLSIL.

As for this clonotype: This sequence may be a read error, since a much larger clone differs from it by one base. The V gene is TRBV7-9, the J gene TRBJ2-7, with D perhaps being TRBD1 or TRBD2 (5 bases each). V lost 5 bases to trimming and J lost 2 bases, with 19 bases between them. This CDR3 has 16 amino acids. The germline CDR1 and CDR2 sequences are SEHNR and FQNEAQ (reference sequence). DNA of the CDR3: TGTGCCAGCAGCCATTCCACGGGGCTCCGTACCTACGAGCAGTACTTC. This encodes CASSHSTGLRTYEQYF.

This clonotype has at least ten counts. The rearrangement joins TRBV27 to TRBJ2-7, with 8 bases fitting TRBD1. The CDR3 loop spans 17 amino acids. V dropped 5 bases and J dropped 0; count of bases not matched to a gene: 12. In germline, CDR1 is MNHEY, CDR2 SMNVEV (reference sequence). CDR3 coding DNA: TGTGCCAGCAGTCCCAGCTCCCGGACAGGGCGCTCCTACGAGCAGTACTTC. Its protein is CASSPSSRTGRSYEQYF.